This is a list of T cell receptor beta chains from one sample in a study of blood T cells in healthy people across ages. TCRdb re-derived calls from the 5' RACE reads in MiXCR, one entry per CDR3 protein. The sample shows about 580,000 distinct CDR3 sequences, more than 45% of them seen only once. The sequencing input was blood. The receptor source for this set is a man at least 80 years old in good health. Each CDR3 is given with its conserved first and last residue. Each record gives: CDR3 DNA, CDR3 protein, V gene, clone size, D gene, J gene. The D gene is left open where the match is weak. Rows may omit the clone size; those that give it use once, few, many or a size class.

CDR3 DNA: TGCAGCGTTCTACACGGGGATCCCTACAATGAGCAGTTCTTC
CDR3 protein: CSVLHGDPYNEQFF
V gene: TRBV29-1
clone size: -
D gene: -
J gene: TRBJ2-1

CDR3 DNA: TGTGCCTGGAGTTTGCGGCTGGTTAATGAAAAACTGTTTTTT
CDR3 protein: CAWSLRLVNEKLFF
V gene: TRBV30
clone size: -
D gene: -
J gene: TRBJ1-4

CDR3 DNA: TGTGCCAGCACCCAACGGACAGATACGCAGTATTTT
CDR3 protein: CASTQRTDTQYF
V gene: TRBV12-3/TRBV12-4
clone size: -
D gene: -
J gene: TRBJ2-3

CDR3 DNA: TGCAGTGCTAGTCCTACTGAATCAGGGGTTCGACACGAGCAGTACTTC
CDR3 protein: CSASPTESGVRHEQYF
V gene: TRBV20-1
clone size: -
D gene: -
J gene: TRBJ2-7

CDR3 DNA: TGTGCCAGCAGTTACGCGGGGGTGAGCACAGATACGCAGTATTTT
CDR3 protein: CASSYAGVSTDTQYF
V gene: TRBV6-5
clone size: many
D gene: TRBD2
J gene: TRBJ2-3

CDR3 DNA: TGTGCCAGCAGCATAGGGACTAGCGGGAAAAATGAGCAGTTCTTC
CDR3 protein: CASSIGTSGKNEQFF
V gene: TRBV9
clone size: -
D gene: TRBD2
J gene: TRBJ2-1

CDR3 DNA: TGCGCCAGCAGCCAAGAAGGGTCGAATTATTCACCCCTCCACTTT
CDR3 protein: CASSQEGSNYSPLHF
V gene: TRBV4-3
clone size: -
D gene: -
J gene: TRBJ1-6

CDR3 DNA: TGTGCCAGCAGCTCCCACCTGGGCACCGGGGAGCTGTTTTTT
CDR3 protein: CASSSHLGTGELFF
V gene: TRBV7-3
clone size: -
D gene: -
J gene: TRBJ2-2

CDR3 DNA: TGTGCCAGCAGGGGACCGACAGGGGTCACTGAAGCTTTCTTT
CDR3 protein: CASRGPTGVTEAFF
V gene: TRBV14
clone size: -
D gene: TRBD1
J gene: TRBJ1-1

CDR3 DNA: TGTGCCAGCAGTTCCCGGGGGGGGTACAATGAGCAGTTCTTC
CDR3 protein: CASSSRGGYNEQFF
V gene: TRBV27
clone size: -
D gene: TRBD2
J gene: TRBJ2-1

CDR3 DNA: TGTGCCAGCAGTCCTCTTGCCCCCTACGAGCAGTACTTC
CDR3 protein: CASSPLAPYEQYF
V gene: TRBV27
clone size: -
D gene: -
J gene: TRBJ2-7

CDR3 DNA: TGCAGCGTGCACCGGGCTGGGGCCAACGTCCTGACTTTC
CDR3 protein: CSVHRAGANVLTF
V gene: TRBV29-1
clone size: many
D gene: -
J gene: TRBJ2-6

CDR3 DNA: TGCGCCAGCAGCCAACTAGCGGGAGGGCCAGATACGCAGTATTTT
CDR3 protein: CASSQLAGGPDTQYF
V gene: TRBV4-3
clone size: many
D gene: TRBD2
J gene: TRBJ2-3

CDR3 DNA: TGTGCCACCCGCGGACGGGGGACTAGCACAGATACGCAGTATTTT
CDR3 protein: CATRGRGTSTDTQYF
V gene: TRBV15
clone size: -
D gene: -
J gene: TRBJ2-3

CDR3 DNA: TGCAGTGCTCCCCAGACTAGCGGGAGTTCTAACGAGCAGTACTTC
CDR3 protein: CSAPQTSGSSNEQYF
V gene: TRBV20-1
clone size: few
D gene: TRBD2
J gene: TRBJ2-7

CDR3 DNA: TGTGCCATCAGTGGGGACCTTAGCACAGATACGCAGTATTTT
CDR3 protein: CAISGDLSTDTQYF
V gene: TRBV10-3
clone size: -
D gene: -
J gene: TRBJ2-3

CDR3 DNA: TGTGCCACCAGGGACGGATGGGGAGAGACCCAGTACTTC
CDR3 protein: CATRDGWGETQYF
V gene: TRBV24-1
clone size: few
D gene: -
J gene: TRBJ2-5

CDR3 DNA: TGTGCCAGCAGTGACGATCCAGGTTACGAGCAGTACTTC
CDR3 protein: CASSDDPGYEQYF
V gene: TRBV6-5
clone size: -
D gene: -
J gene: TRBJ2-7

CDR3 DNA: TGTGCCAGCAGCTCCCAGATGAAAGAGACCCAGTACTTC
CDR3 protein: CASSSQMKETQYF
V gene: TRBV7-6
clone size: -
D gene: -
J gene: TRBJ2-5

CDR3 DNA: TGTGCCAGCAGCGTAGCGGACAGATCCTACGAGCAGTACTTC
CDR3 protein: CASSVADRSYEQYF
V gene: TRBV9
clone size: -
D gene: -
J gene: TRBJ2-7

CDR3 DNA: TGTGCCAGCAGCTTAACGGCGGGAGGAGCCTACGAGCAGTACTTC
CDR3 protein: CASSLTAGGAYEQYF
V gene: TRBV7-2
clone size: -
D gene: TRBD2
J gene: TRBJ2-7

CDR3 DNA: TGTGCCAGCACCGACCTCCGGGTCGCTAACTATGGCTACACCTTC
CDR3 protein: CASTDLRVANYGYTF
V gene: TRBV2
clone size: -
D gene: -
J gene: TRBJ1-2

CDR3 DNA: TGCGCCAGCAGCTTGGGGACAGGGGACTTTCGTGGCTACACCTTC
CDR3 protein: CASSLGTGDFRGYTF
V gene: TRBV5-1
clone size: -
D gene: TRBD1
J gene: TRBJ1-2

CDR3 DNA: TGTGCCAGCAGTCGACGTTTGGATGAAGCTTTCTTT
CDR3 protein: CASSRRLDEAFF
V gene: TRBV6-6
clone size: many
D gene: -
J gene: TRBJ1-1

CDR3 DNA: TGCAGTGCTCGGGACAGGGAGGTCACTGAAGCTTTCTTT
CDR3 protein: CSARDREVTEAFF
V gene: TRBV20-1
clone size: -
D gene: TRBD1
J gene: TRBJ1-1

CDR3 DNA: TGTGCCAGCAGCTTTGACAGGGTATTCAATGAGCAGTTCTTC
CDR3 protein: CASSFDRVFNEQFF
V gene: TRBV7-2
clone size: -
D gene: TRBD1
J gene: TRBJ2-1

CDR3 DNA: TGCAGCGCTGCTCAGGGCGGGGAGACCCAGTACTTC
CDR3 protein: CSAAQGGETQYF
V gene: TRBV29-1
clone size: few
D gene: -
J gene: TRBJ2-5

CDR3 DNA: TGTGCCAGCAGCCGAAGGACTAGCGGGCATAATGAGCAGTTCTTC
CDR3 protein: CASSRRTSGHNEQFF
V gene: TRBV3-1
clone size: -
D gene: TRBD2
J gene: TRBJ2-1

CDR3 DNA: TGCAGCGCCAAAAGAGGGGTCGCTTTCTTT
CDR3 protein: CSAKRGVAFF
V gene: TRBV29-1
clone size: -
D gene: -
J gene: TRBJ1-1

CDR3 DNA: TGTGCCAGTAGTGCTCTATATGAGCAGTTCTTC
CDR3 protein: CASSALYEQFF
V gene: TRBV19
clone size: -
D gene: -
J gene: TRBJ2-1

CDR3 DNA: TGTGCCAGCAGCTTAGCCGTTTCTAACTATGGCTACACCTTC
CDR3 protein: CASSLAVSNYGYTF
V gene: TRBV7-2
clone size: few
D gene: -
J gene: TRBJ1-2

CDR3 DNA: TGCGCCAGCAGCCGGGACAGGAAGGAGGGCTACACCTTC
CDR3 protein: CASSRDRKEGYTF
V gene: TRBV5-1
clone size: -
D gene: TRBD1
J gene: TRBJ1-2

CDR3 DNA: TGTGCCAGCAGCCAGGGACAGAGTAATGAAAAACTGTTTTTT
CDR3 protein: CASSQGQSNEKLFF
V gene: TRBV7-9
clone size: -
D gene: TRBD1
J gene: TRBJ1-4

CDR3 DNA: TGTGCCAGCAGCTTAGGTGGCGGGGGGACCCAAGAGACCCAGTACTTC
CDR3 protein: CASSLGGGGTQETQYF
V gene: TRBV7-7
clone size: once
D gene: TRBD2
J gene: TRBJ2-5

CDR3 DNA: TGTGCCAGCAGTTACGCCGGCGGCAGGGGGAATGAGCAGTTCTTC
CDR3 protein: CASSYAGGRGNEQFF
V gene: TRBV6-6
clone size: -
D gene: TRBD1
J gene: TRBJ2-1

CDR3 DNA: TGTGCCAGCAGGCTAGCCCGGACTAGCGGGGGGGTGGAGACCCAGTACTTC
CDR3 protein: CASRLARTSGGVETQYF
V gene: TRBV12-3/TRBV12-4
clone size: -
D gene: TRBD2
J gene: TRBJ2-5

CDR3 DNA: TGTGCCCAGGGGGCTGGGCGGCAAGAGACCCAGTACTTC
CDR3 protein: CAQGAGRQETQYF
V gene: TRBV2
clone size: -
D gene: TRBD1
J gene: TRBJ2-5